The rows below give T cell receptor beta chains drawn from one sample of a study of technical replicates of blood from several donors. Data came from immunoSEQ multiplex PCR; TCRdb stores just in-frame clones and leaves some out. Of about 66,000 clones in the sample, 95% to 97% were seen once. Specimen: T cells isolated from PBMCs. The receptors shown here come from a human donor in good health. The CDR3 runs from the conserved cysteine through the conserved F or W. The order of the fields is CDR3 protein, J gene, CDR3 length, V gene.

cdr3_aa: CASSYADNEKLFF; j_call: TRBJ1-4; cdr3_length: 13; v_call: TRBV6-5
cdr3_aa: CASSQVGVAGIYNEQFF; j_call: TRBJ2-1; cdr3_length: 17; v_call: TRBV4-3
cdr3_aa: CASSQDKWDRGPNTGELFF; j_call: TRBJ2-2; cdr3_length: 19; v_call: TRBV4-1
cdr3_aa: CASSVGPDQETQYF; j_call: TRBJ2-5; cdr3_length: 14; v_call: TRBV9
cdr3_aa: CASSESGEGSNEKLFF; j_call: TRBJ1-4; cdr3_length: 16; v_call: TRBV25-1
cdr3_aa: CASSPEMREGTYEQYF; j_call: TRBJ2-7; cdr3_length: 16; v_call: TRBV5-6
cdr3_aa: CASSSETGAYEQYF; j_call: TRBJ2-7; cdr3_length: 14; v_call: TRBV5-1
cdr3_aa: CASQKTGVETNEKLFF; j_call: TRBJ1-4; cdr3_length: 16; v_call: TRBV30
cdr3_aa: CASQGYREGTDTQYF; j_call: TRBJ2-3; cdr3_length: 15; v_call: TRBV4-3
cdr3_aa: CASSEWDSMNTEAFF; j_call: TRBJ1-1; cdr3_length: 15; v_call: TRBV25-1
cdr3_aa: CSVVAGLTEAFF; j_call: TRBJ1-1; cdr3_length: 12; v_call: TRBV29-1
cdr3_aa: CASSQAFSNQPQHF; j_call: TRBJ1-5; cdr3_length: 14; v_call: TRBV10-2
cdr3_aa: CASSLWGGRADEQYF; j_call: TRBJ2-7; cdr3_length: 15; v_call: TRBV27
cdr3_aa: CAISQGINQPQHF; j_call: TRBJ1-5; cdr3_length: 13; v_call: TRBV10-3
cdr3_aa: CASSLTFSNEQFF; j_call: TRBJ2-1; cdr3_length: 13; v_call: TRBV5-6
cdr3_aa: CASSLDRGGEQFF; j_call: TRBJ2-1; cdr3_length: 13; v_call: TRBV5-1
cdr3_aa: CASSRDSSSEAFF; j_call: TRBJ1-1; cdr3_length: 13; v_call: TRBV10-1
cdr3_aa: CASSLGTYSTDTQYF; j_call: TRBJ2-3; cdr3_length: 15; v_call: TRBV7-2
cdr3_aa: CSVLSGKQFF; j_call: TRBJ2-1; cdr3_length: 10; v_call: TRBV29-1
cdr3_aa: CAGAQGSRQETQYF; j_call: TRBJ2-5; cdr3_length: 14; v_call: TRBV6-6
cdr3_aa: CAKYRGPSYQPQHF; j_call: TRBJ1-5; cdr3_length: 14; v_call: TRBV19
cdr3_aa: CASSSTSGSYEQYF; j_call: TRBJ2-7; cdr3_length: 14; v_call: TRBV6-6
cdr3_aa: CASSRNRGGAFF; j_call: TRBJ1-1; cdr3_length: 12; v_call: TRBV28
cdr3_aa: CASSPRTGLNEQYF; j_call: TRBJ2-7; cdr3_length: 14; v_call: TRBV18
cdr3_aa: CAISGQGSGKLFF; j_call: TRBJ1-4; cdr3_length: 13; v_call: TRBV10-3
cdr3_aa: CASSMLGERSEKLFF; j_call: TRBJ1-4; cdr3_length: 15; v_call: TRBV5-1
cdr3_aa: CASSLPGRSGEQYF; j_call: TRBJ2-7; cdr3_length: 14; v_call: TRBV7-2
cdr3_aa: CASSPMRADYGYTF; j_call: TRBJ1-2; cdr3_length: 14; v_call: TRBV11-3
cdr3_aa: CASSLWGGDQPQHF; j_call: TRBJ1-5; cdr3_length: 14; v_call: TRBV28
cdr3_aa: CASSFRVEGGPPNTEAFF; j_call: TRBJ1-1; cdr3_length: 18; v_call: TRBV7-9
cdr3_aa: CASNGGQNYPQYF; j_call: TRBJ2-3; cdr3_length: 13; v_call: TRBV9
cdr3_aa: CASSRTGGTEAFF; j_call: TRBJ1-1; cdr3_length: 13; v_call: TRBV7-9
cdr3_aa: CASSPTLGGETQYF; j_call: TRBJ2-5; cdr3_length: 14; v_call: TRBV7-9
cdr3_aa: CASSLARQGYNEQFF; j_call: TRBJ2-1; cdr3_length: 15; v_call: TRBV7-8
cdr3_aa: CASNYTFNTEAFF; j_call: TRBJ1-1; cdr3_length: 13; v_call: TRBV6-6
cdr3_aa: CASNPSLPDTQYF; j_call: TRBJ2-3; cdr3_length: 13; v_call: TRBV28
cdr3_aa: CSVQNQGGQYF; j_call: TRBJ2-7; cdr3_length: 11; v_call: TRBV29-1
cdr3_aa: CASSRGGQYSNQPQHF; j_call: TRBJ1-5; cdr3_length: 16; v_call: TRBV7-2
cdr3_aa: CASSRNREGQPQHF; j_call: TRBJ1-5; cdr3_length: 14; v_call: TRBV27
cdr3_aa: CASSLGLDHEQFF; j_call: TRBJ2-1; cdr3_length: 13; v_call: TRBV7-3
cdr3_aa: CASSPDRAQRPQHF; j_call: TRBJ1-5; cdr3_length: 14; v_call: TRBV27
cdr3_aa: CASSLIYEGEYGYTF; j_call: TRBJ1-2; cdr3_length: 15; v_call: TRBV28
cdr3_aa: CAWRADSHQPQHF; j_call: TRBJ1-5; cdr3_length: 13; v_call: TRBV30